The clone carrying this T cell receptor beta chain appeared many times. This sample was taken from a study of patients and donors after allogeneic stem cell transplantation. Using its own MiXCR run on the RT-PCR reads, TCRdb lists one record per CDR3 protein. The data contain about a million distinct CDR3 sequences, around 17% of them seen just once; the ten biggest clones take up 6%. J gave up 2 bases and V 5 bases, and 11 bases lay outside the gene matches. This CDR3 comprises 15 residues. Germline CDR1 reads DFQATT; CDR2 reads SNEGSKA (reference sequence). The TCR originated in a human donor who was either an allogeneic HSCT recipient or a stem cell or donor lymphocyte infusion donor (not recorded which). It is not recorded whose cells these are; they may come from a transplant donor. Material: blood, either unsorted or a sorted T cell fraction (not recorded which). J is TRBJ1-2 and V is TRBV20-1; TRBD1 aligns across 7 bases. CDR3 in amino acids: CSAYTPGQQNYGYTF. CDR3 in DNA: TGCAGTGCTTACACCCCGGGACAGCAAAACTATGGCTACACCTTC.